Here is one T cell receptor beta chain with its context. Antigen: not known. This sample is part of a study of T cell responses to AZD1222 COVID-19 vaccine. Study outcomes and limitations: Sampled repertoires all dated from after the peak T cell response. Variant regions that are unmutated are reportedly the target of nearly half of spike-specific TCRs.

TCRdb's table, derived via immunoSEQ multiplex PCR, lists solely in-frame clones and lacks some. This table has 140,000 to 150,000 clones, around 83% appearing once. CDR3 length equals 14 residues. From germline, CDR1 is MNHEY and CDR2 SMNVEV (reference sequence). The germline V and J ends were trimmed by 6 bases and 8 bases, with 16 bases remaining between them. The chain uses TRBV27 and TRBJ1-4; the D gene is possibly TRBD1 (5 bases). The receptor's source is an adult in good health. The material sequenced was peripheral blood, taken on day 0 of MenACWY control vaccination. CDR3 sequence: CASRDSGRNEKLFF. The CDR3 region has the DNA TGTGCCAGCAGGGATTCAGGGAGGAACGAAAAACTGTTTTTT.